This T cell receptor (beta chain) was obtained from a study of T cells in Graves' hyperthyroidism and ophthalmopathy. The study excluded patients with uncontrolled infection, other autoimmune disease, pregnancy or lactation. Extraction of PBMCs used 8.5 to 10 ml of fresh peripheral blood. This CDR3 contains 15 residues. V was cut by 4 bases and J by 10 bases, with 20 bases left in between. Germline-derived CDR1 and CDR2 are MNHNS and SASEGT. General study points: Among thyroid clonotypes expanded above 0.001, most also appeared in blood.

Amplified TCR beta CDR3 regions came from RNA transcripts. First-round RT-PCR targeting the TCR CDR3 was performed with the HTBI primer set. TCRdb re-called the multiplex PCR reads through MiXCR, storing one row per CDR3 protein. Of fewer than 400,000 distinct CDR3 sequences listed, 15% to 19% are singletons. This clonotype was seen repeatedly, ten times or more. Its antigen is as yet unknown. The chain links TRBV6-1 to TRBJ2-1, with a tentative D call TRBD2 (5 bases). The TCR sequence derives from a woman aged 18 to 35 with Graves' hyperthyroidism that later progressed to Graves' ophthalmopathy. Sequenced sample: blood. The CDR3 region is CASSGNFIGETEQFF. The CDR3 DNA reads TGTGCCAGCAGTGGCAACTTCATCGGGGAAACGGAGCAGTTCTTC.